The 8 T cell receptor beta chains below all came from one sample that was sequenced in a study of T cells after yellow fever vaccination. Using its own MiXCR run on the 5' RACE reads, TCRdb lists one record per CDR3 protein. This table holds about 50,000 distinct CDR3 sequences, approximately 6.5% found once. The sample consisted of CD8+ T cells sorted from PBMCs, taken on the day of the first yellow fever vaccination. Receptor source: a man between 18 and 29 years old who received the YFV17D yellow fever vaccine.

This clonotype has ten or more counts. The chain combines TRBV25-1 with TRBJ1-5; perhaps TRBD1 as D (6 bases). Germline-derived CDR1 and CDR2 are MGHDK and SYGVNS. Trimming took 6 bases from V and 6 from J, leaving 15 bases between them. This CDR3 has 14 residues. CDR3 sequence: CASSSTGFGQPQHF. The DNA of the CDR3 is TGTGCCAGCAGCTCTACAGGGTTTGGTCAGCCCCAGCATTTT. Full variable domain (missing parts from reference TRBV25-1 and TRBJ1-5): EADIYQTPRYLVIGTGKKITLECSQTMGHDKMYWYQQDPGMELHLIHYSYGVNSTEKGDLSSESTVSRIRTEHFPLTLESARPSHTSQYLCASSSTGFGQPQHFGDGTRLSIL.

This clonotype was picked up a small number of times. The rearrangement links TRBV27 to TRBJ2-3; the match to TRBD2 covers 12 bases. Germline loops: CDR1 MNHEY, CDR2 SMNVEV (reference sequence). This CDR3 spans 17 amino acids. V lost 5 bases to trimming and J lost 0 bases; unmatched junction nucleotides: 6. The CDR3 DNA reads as TGTGCCAGCAGTAGGACTAGCGGGGTCGTTAGCACAGATACGCAGTATTTT. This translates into CASSRTSGVVSTDTQYF.

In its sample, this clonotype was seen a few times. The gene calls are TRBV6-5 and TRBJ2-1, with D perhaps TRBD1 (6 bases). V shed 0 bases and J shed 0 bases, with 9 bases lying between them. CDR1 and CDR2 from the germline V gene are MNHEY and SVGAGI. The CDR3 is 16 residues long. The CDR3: CASSYSGTNSYNEQFF. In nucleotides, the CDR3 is TGTGCCAGCAGTTACTCCGGGACAAACTCCTACAATGAGCAGTTCTTC.

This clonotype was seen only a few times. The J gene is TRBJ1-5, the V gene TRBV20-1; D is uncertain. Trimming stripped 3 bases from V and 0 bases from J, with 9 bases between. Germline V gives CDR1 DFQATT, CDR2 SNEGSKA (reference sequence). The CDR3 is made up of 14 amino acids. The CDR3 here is CSASVADSNQPQHF. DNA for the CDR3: TGCAGTGCTAGTGTAGCAGATAGCAATCAGCCCCAGCATTTT.

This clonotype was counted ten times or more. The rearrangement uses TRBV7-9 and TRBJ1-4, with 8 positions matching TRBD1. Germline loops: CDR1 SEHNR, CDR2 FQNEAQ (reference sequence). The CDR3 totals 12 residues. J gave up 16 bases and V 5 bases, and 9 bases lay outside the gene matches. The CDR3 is CASSLGTGRTFF. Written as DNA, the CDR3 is TGTGCCAGCAGCCTCGGGACAGGCCGAACGTTTTTT.

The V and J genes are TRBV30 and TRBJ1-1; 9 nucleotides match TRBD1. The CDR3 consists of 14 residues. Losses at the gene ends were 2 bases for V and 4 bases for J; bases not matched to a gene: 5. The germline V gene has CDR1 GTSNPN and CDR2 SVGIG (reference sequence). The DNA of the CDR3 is TGTGCCTGGAGTCTGGGACAGGGATTCACTGAAGCTTTCTTT. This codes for CAWSLGQGFTEAFF.

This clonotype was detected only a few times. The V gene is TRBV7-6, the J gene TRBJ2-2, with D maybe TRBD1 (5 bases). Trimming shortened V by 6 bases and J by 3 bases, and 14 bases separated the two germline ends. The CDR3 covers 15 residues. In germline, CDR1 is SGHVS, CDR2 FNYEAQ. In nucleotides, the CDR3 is TGTGCCAGCAGTGACCCAGGGTGGGACACCGGGGAGCTGTTTTTT. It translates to CASSDPGWDTGELFF.

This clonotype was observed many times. The CDR3, as DNA: TGTGCCAGCAGCCCCCCCGGGACTAGCCATGCAGATACGCAGTATTTT. Amino acids: CASSPPGTSHADTQYF. The chain uses TRBV7-8 and TRBJ2-3; 9 nucleotides agree with TRBD2. There are 16 residues in the CDR3. With V trimmed by 5 bases and J by 4 bases, 10 bases remained unmatched. Per germline, CDR1 SGHVS and CDR2 FQNEAQ.